These 21 T cell receptor beta chains were all obtained from the same sample, sequenced in a study of T-cell reconstitution after alpha-beta-depleted transplantation in children. Unique molecular identifiers were incorporated during preparation of the TCRbeta library. TCRdb redid the calling of the PCR reads with MiXCR, one entry per CDR3 protein. Seen here are some 840,000 distinct CDR3 sequences, less than 20% observed once, and the top ten hold about 5%. The specimen was PBMCs, mostly from graft donor cells, collected 360 days after TCRalphabeta/CD19-depleted stem cell transplant. Receptors were obtained from a male patient under 18 who had a stem cell transplant for acute lymphoblastic leukemia, so the T cells may come from the graft donor.

This clonotype occurred a few times. CDR3 DNA sequence: TGTGCCAGCAGCCCCCCTGGGGCCAAGGCCAACTACGAGCAGTACTTC. This codes for CASSPPGAKANYEQYF. The chain has TRBV9 and TRBJ2-7; D is perhaps TRBD1 (5 bases). The CDR3 is made up of 16 amino acids. V was cut by 4 bases and J by 3 bases, with 20 bases left in between. CDR1 is SGDLS and CDR2 is YYNGEE in the germline V gene.

The CDR3 bases are TGCGCCAGCAGCTTGGCCGAGGGCCACGAGCAGTACTTC. This sequence encodes CASSLAEGHEQYF. The chain joins TRBV5-1 to TRBJ2-7, with D tentatively TRBD2 (5 bases). The ends were cut back, 0 bases at V and 5 bases at J, with 9 bases in the middle. The CDR3 consists of 13 residues. Germline V gene data show CDR1 as SGHRS and CDR2 as YFSETQ.

This clonotype was detected ten times or more. V and J are TRBV7-2 and TRBJ2-7; the D gene could be TRBD1 or TRBD2 (6 bases each). Germline CDR1 and CDR2: SGHTA and FQGNSA. The CDR3 length is 15 residues. Trimming shortened V by 1 base and J by 4 bases, and 14 bases separated the two germline ends. CDR3 sequence (DNA): TGTGCCAGCAGCTTAGAAACGGGGGCCACATACGAGCAGTACTTC. Translation gives CASSLETGATYEQYF.

There are a few counts of this clonotype. The chain uses TRBV5-1 and TRBJ2-1; TRBD2 matches at 8 bases. J lost 9 bases, V lost 3 bases, and 8 bases had no gene match. This CDR3 spans 14 amino acids. The germline CDR1 and CDR2 sequences are SGHRS and YFSETQ. CDR3 in amino acids: CASSSRTSIGEQFF. The DNA of the CDR3 is TGCGCCAGCAGCTCCAGGACTAGCATCGGTGAGCAGTTCTTC.

This clonotype has a count of ten or more. J is TRBJ2-3 and V is TRBV5-6; tentative D call: TRBD2 (5 bases). Between the trimmed V and J ends, which lost 0 bases and 1 base, there was a span of 12 bases. The CDR3 length is 16 residues. CDR1 SGHDT and CDR2 YYEEEE come from the germline V gene. The CDR3 region has the DNA TGTGCCAGCAGCTTGGCTGTGGATAGCGGCACAGATACGCAGTATTTT. As protein: CASSLAVDSGTDTQYF.

The chain uses TRBV7-3 and TRBJ1-1; D may be TRBD1 (6 bases). Germline lookup yields CDR1 SGHTA and CDR2 FQGTGA. The CDR3 extends over 16 amino acids. The V end lost 0 bases, the J end lost 1 base, and 12 bases lay between the germline ends. In DNA form, the CDR3 reads TGTGCCAGCAGCTTAACGCAGGTAGGGGGGAACACTGAAGCTTTCTTT. This translates into CASSLTQVGGNTEAFF.

The rearrangement joins TRBV2 to TRBJ2-2; tentative D call: TRBD1 (6 bases). Germline V gene data show CDR1 as SNHLY and CDR2 as FYNNEI. This CDR3 is built from 16 residues. Trimming pared 10 bases from V and 0 bases from J, leaving 18 bases between. The CDR3 DNA reads as TGTGCCAACCACAGGGTGGCTACCGCGAACACCGGGGAGCTGTTTTTT. It encodes CANHRVATANTGELFF.

This clonotype was seen more than once but under ten times. The chain couples TRBV3-1 to TRBJ2-7, with a weak D call TRBD2 (5 bases). Germline assignment: CDR1 LGHDT and CDR2 YNNKEL (reference sequence). The ends were cut back, 6 bases at V and 6 bases at J, with 15 bases in the middle. There are 13 residues in the CDR3. The CDR3 DNA follows: TGTGCCAGCAGGCAAACAGCTGGAGGCGAGCAGTACTTC. Translation: CASRQTAGGEQYF.

This chain joins TRBV28 and TRBJ2-7; 12 bases match TRBD2. J lost 3 bases, V lost 6 bases, and 12 bases had no gene match. Germline V lookup: CDR1 MDHEN, CDR2 SYDVKM. The CDR3 covers 17 residues. The CDR3 is CASSLHLPTSGGYEQYF. In DNA form, the CDR3 reads TGTGCCAGCAGCCTACACCTCCCGACTAGCGGGGGCTACGAGCAGTACTTC.

This rearrangement joins TRBV5-1 to TRBJ2-7; TRBD2 might be the D (6 bases). V was pared by 3 bases and J by 3 bases, with 13 bases between. The CDR3 runs to 14 residues. The germline V gene has CDR1 SGHRS and CDR2 YFSETQ. The CDR3, as DNA: TGCGCCAGCAGCTACTACCGGACTAACTACGAGCAGTACTTC. It translates to CASSYYRTNYEQYF.

This clonotype was picked up many times. The chain joins TRBV29-1 to TRBJ2-2; D perhaps matches TRBD2 (5 bases). This CDR3 is 12 amino acids long. Germline CDR1 SQVTM, CDR2 ANQGSEA. Trimming stripped 4 bases from V and 7 bases from J, with 10 bases between. The chain's CDR3 is CSVVRGGGELFF. The CDR3 DNA sequence: TGCAGCGTTGTTAGAGGAGGCGGGGAGCTGTTTTTT.

The chain recombines TRBV20-1 with TRBJ1-6; D not certain. This CDR3 has 16 residues. Germline V gene data show CDR1 as DFQATT and CDR2 as SNEGSKA (reference sequence). V was shortened by 0 bases and J by 0 bases, with 9 bases between the two germline ends. CDR3 protein: CSAREPGFSYNSPLHF. In DNA, the CDR3 is TGCAGTGCTAGAGAGCCGGGCTTCTCCTATAATTCACCCCTCCACTTT.

The V and J genes are TRBV20-1 and TRBJ1-5, with TRBD1 as a possible D gene (5 bases). The V end lost 0 bases, the J end lost 1 base, and 19 bases lay between the germline ends. There are 18 residues in the CDR3. The V gene's germline CDR1 is DFQATT and CDR2 SNEGSKA (reference sequence). Here the CDR3 reads CSARDTSLGVLSNQPQHF. DNA of the CDR3: TGCAGTGCTAGAGATACAAGTCTGGGGGTTTTAAGCAATCAGCCCCAGCATTTT.

This clonotype turned up a few times. V and J are TRBV20-1 and TRBJ2-5, with 9 positions matching TRBD1. This CDR3 contains 12 residues. CDR1 and CDR2 (germline): DFQATT, SNEGSKA (reference sequence). V lost 6 bases to trimming and J lost 6 bases; unmatched junction nucleotides: 5. The CDR3 loop is CSAGQGRQTQYF. DNA for the CDR3: TGCAGTGCCGGACAGGGGAGACAGACCCAGTACTTC.

J is TRBJ2-1 and V is TRBV3-1; D uncertain. V was cut by 0 bases and J by 0 bases, with 6 bases left in between. CDR1 and CDR2 (germline): LGHDT, YNNKEL (reference sequence). The CDR3 loop spans 15 amino acids. The CDR3 DNA reads TGTGCCAGCAGCCAAGACCTGAGCTCCTACAATGAGCAGTTCTTC. Protein: CASSQDLSSYNEQFF.

This clonotype was counted only a few times. This chain joins TRBV5-1 and TRBJ2-7, with TRBD1 as a possible D gene (5 bases). Germline CDR1 and CDR2: SGHRS and YFSETQ. The length of the CDR3 is 14 residues. V shed 0 bases and J shed 2 bases, with 9 bases lying between them. CDR3 sequence reads: CASSLDRLAYEQYF. CDR3 DNA sequence: TGCGCCAGCAGCTTGGACAGGTTAGCCTACGAGCAGTACTTC.

This chain joins TRBV2 and TRBJ1-5; D might be TRBD1 (5 bases). Germline CDR1 and CDR2: SNHLY and FYNNEI. The CDR3 has 15 residues. With 4 bases removed from V and 1 base from J, the gap between germline ends came to 11 bases. This chain's CDR3 is CASSGEGPSNQPQHF. The CDR3 nucleotides read TGTGCCAGCAGTGGAGAGGGGCCGAGCAATCAGCCCCAGCATTTT.

The V call is TRBV7-2, the J call TRBJ2-5; TRBD2 matches at 9 bases. The junction had 5 bases not matched to a gene; V was cut back by 6 bases and J by 0 bases. The germline gives CDR1 SGHTA, CDR2 FQGNSA. This CDR3 spans 15 amino acids. This chain's CDR3 is CASRIAGGYQETQYF. CDR3 DNA: TGTGCCAGCAGAATTGCGGGAGGGTACCAAGAGACCCAGTACTTC.

The chain carries TRBV10-3 and TRBJ2-7; no firm D call. Germline-derived CDR1 and CDR2 are ENHRY and SYGVKD. This CDR3 comprises 12 residues. V gave up 2 bases and J gave up 5 bases, with 7 bases separating them. DNA of the CDR3: TGTGCCATCAGTGAGAGTGTCCACGAGCAGTACTTC. Its translation: CAISESVHEQYF.

This clonotype was recorded a few times. The chain links TRBV11-2 to TRBJ2-1; D may be TRBD2 (5 bases). The V gene lost 3 bases and the J gene lost 9 bases, with 12 bases spanning the gap. From germline, CDR1 is SGHAT and CDR2 FQNNGV. The CDR3 has 13 amino acids. CDR3 DNA sequence: TGTGCCAGCAGCTTCTCCAGTGGGAGTGAGCAGTTCTTC. Protein: CASSFSSGSEQFF.

The rearrangement links TRBV20-1 to TRBJ2-7, with TRBD2 identical over 7 bases. The CDR3 length is 15 residues. The junction had 9 bases not matched to a gene; V was cut back by 1 base and J by 3 bases. The germline CDR1 and CDR2 sequences are DFQATT and SNEGSKA (reference sequence). The CDR3 region is CSARAREEKNYEQYF. CDR3 coding DNA: TGCAGTGCTAGAGCCCGGGAGGAAAAAAACTACGAGCAGTACTTC.